The 30 T cell receptor beta chains in this list originate from one sample, sequenced in a study of CXCR3-negative and CXCR3-positive naive CD8 T cells. Study-level findings and limits: More hydrophobic TRB CDR3s were found in CXCR3-positive naive cells than in CXCR3-negative naive cells.

The antigens these receptors bind are not known. UMI-tagged TRB cDNA libraries were built via 5' RACE. For each CDR3 protein, TCRdb gives one entry from its re-call of the 5' RACE reads, without DNA. Its clone listing holds some 120,000 distinct CDR3 sequences. Sequencing input: naive CXCR3+ CD8+ T cells from blood. Subset described: CD45RO-CCR7+CD27+CD95- naive CD8+ T cells expressing CXCR3 (TNR3+). The receptors were gathered from a human donor in good health. Some clones in this sample may be carry-over from other donors' samples.

The rearrangement links TRBV5-1 to TRBJ2-7; TCRdb's D call of TRBD2 is untestable without DNA. The V gene's germline CDR1 is SGHRS and CDR2 YFSETQ. The CDR3 is 15 amino acids. Here the CDR3 reads CASSFGTSGSYEQYF.

V usage is TRBV20-1 and J usage is TRBJ2-7; the TCRdb call, TRBD1, lacks DNA for checking. In germline, CDR1 is DFQATT, CDR2 SNEGSKA (reference sequence). This CDR3 is 16 amino acids long. The CDR3 loop reads CSARWPGQGVWYEQYF.

CDR3 sequence: CASSYAGTGRGIQDGYTF. This rearrangement joins TRBV6-6 to TRBJ1-2; the D call of TRBD1 rests on TCRdb alone, since no DNA is present to check it. The CDR3 runs 18 residues. Germline loops: CDR1 MNHNY, CDR2 SVGAGI (reference sequence).

V and J are TRBV6-2 or TRBV6-3 and TRBJ2-1; as DNA is missing, the TRBD1 call by TCRdb cannot be tested. From germline, CDR1 is MNHEY and CDR2 SVGEGT. This CDR3 is built from 11 residues. The CDR3 protein is CASSPPGGWFF.

V usage is TRBV13 and J usage is TRBJ2-1; TCRdb calls TRBD2, which cannot be checked without DNA. Germline assignment: CDR1 PRHDT and CDR2 FYEKMQ (reference sequence). The CDR3 extends over 17 amino acids. CDR3 sequence: CASSPTPVKLGYNEQFF.

The chain carries TRBV12-3 or TRBV12-4 and TRBJ1-2. This CDR3 region has 13 residues. CDR3 loop: CASEPESDYGYTF.

The chain is built from TRBV9 and TRBJ2-2; there is no DNA to check the TCRdb D call of TRBD1. This CDR3 is 17 amino acids long. The germline V gene encodes CDR1 SGDLS and CDR2 YYNGEE. The CDR3 here is CASSIRYRVLDTGELFF.

This chain uses TRBV7-9 with TRBJ2-7; the D call from TCRdb, TRBD2, cannot be confirmed without DNA. Germline values: CDR1 SEHNR, CDR2 FQNEAQ (reference sequence). This CDR3 has 13 residues. The CDR3: CASSLVLEREQYF.

The V call is TRBV9, the J call TRBJ2-1; without DNA, the TCRdb call of TRBD1 cannot be checked. Germline V gene data show CDR1 as SGDLS and CDR2 as YYNGEE. The CDR3 has 15 residues. CDR3 loop: CASGKTGTGGNEQFF.

The chain employs TRBV20-1 and TRBJ1-5. This CDR3 has 15 amino acids. Germline lookup yields CDR1 DFQATT and CDR2 SNEGSKA (reference sequence). This chain's CDR3 is CSARALGRGVQPQHF.

This chain links TRBV5-1 with TRBJ2-7; checking the TCRdb D call of TRBD1 is not possible without DNA. Germline CDR1 and CDR2: SGHRS and YFSETQ. The CDR3 is made up of 14 amino acids. The CDR3 here is CASTYGTGAYEQYF.

The chain is built from TRBV6-6 and TRBJ1-4; TCRdb selects TRBD1, and the lack of DNA leaves this call unchecked. CDR1 and CDR2 (germline): MNHNY, SVGAGI (reference sequence). This CDR3 is built from 15 residues. CDR3 region: CASRFYQGESEKLFF.

The gene calls are TRBV28 and TRBJ2-1; TCRdb picks TRBD2, but there is no DNA to check that call. This CDR3 region has 14 residues. Germline values: CDR1 MDHEN, CDR2 SYDVKM. This CDR3 reads CASISKRAGNEQFF. The full variable domain, in which reference TRBV28 and TRBJ2-1 provide the parts outside the CDR3, is DVKVTQSSRYLVKRTGEKVFLECVQDMDHENMFWYRQDPGLGLRLIYFSYDVKMKEKGDIPEGYSVSREKKERFSLILESASTNQTSMYLCASISKRAGNEQFFGPGTRLTVL.

The rearrangement joins TRBV12-3 or TRBV12-4 to TRBJ2-5; as DNA is missing, the TRBD2 call by TCRdb cannot be tested. This CDR3 spans 17 amino acids. The CDR3 is CASSPAGLAGVGETQYF.

The rearrangement links TRBV2 to TRBJ2-7. This CDR3 has 14 amino acids. Germline-derived CDR1 and CDR2 are SNHLY and FYNNEI. Here the CDR3 reads CASSEGQSSYEQYF.

The genes are TRBV29-1 and TRBJ2-7; TCRdb indicates TRBD2, and absent DNA this call remains unverified. There are 16 residues in the CDR3. The germline V gene has CDR1 SQVTM and CDR2 ANQGSEA. The CDR3 spells CSAQLLLAGSSYEQYF.

The chain uses TRBV7-6 and TRBJ2-5; with no DNA, the TCRdb D assignment of TRBD1 cannot be verified. Germline V gives CDR1 SGHVS, CDR2 FNYEAQ. The CDR3 contains 12 residues. CDR3: CASSGTTQTQYF.

The chain uses TRBV28 and TRBJ2-3; TCRdb reports TRBD1, a call that lacks DNA to check it against. The CDR3 has 15 amino acids. Germline CDR1 MDHEN, CDR2 SYDVKM. The CDR3 protein is CASSPHINRGDTQYF.

The V call is TRBV7-9, the J call TRBJ2-7. This CDR3 is 12 amino acids long. In germline, CDR1 is SEHNR, CDR2 FQNEAQ (reference sequence). The CDR3 sequence: CASSLAQGEQYF.

This chain uses TRBV7-9 with TRBJ1-2; the TRBD1 assignment by TCRdb is unverifiable without DNA. This CDR3 contains 15 residues. The V gene's germline CDR1 is SEHNR and CDR2 FQNEAQ (reference sequence). The chain's CDR3 is CASSSLWDSQYGYTF. Based on the CDR3 plus reference TRBV7-9 and TRBJ1-2, the full variable domain is DTGVSQNPRHKITKRGQNVTFRCDPISEHNRLYWYRQTLGQGPEFLTYFQNEAQLEKSRLLSDRFSAERPKGSFSTLEIQRTEQGDSAMYLCASSSLWDSQYGYTFGSGTRLTVV.

The chain is built from TRBV9 and TRBJ2-1; TCRdb calls TRBD1, which cannot be checked without DNA. In germline, CDR1 is SGDLS, CDR2 YYNGEE. CDR3 length equals 15 residues. The CDR3 sequence is CASSATWGTSNEQFF.

J is TRBJ2-1 and V is TRBV28; TCRdb indicates TRBD2, and absent DNA this call remains unverified. The germline V gene has CDR1 MDHEN and CDR2 SYDVKM. CDR3 size: 17 residues. CDR3 region: CASSSPRYRGSYNEQFF. Based on the CDR3 plus reference TRBV28 and TRBJ2-1, the full variable domain is DVKVTQSSRYLVKRTGEKVFLECVQDMDHENMFWYRQDPGLGLRLIYFSYDVKMKEKGDIPEGYSVSREKKERFSLILESASTNQTSMYLCASSSPRYRGSYNEQFFGPGTRLTVL.

The V gene is TRBV7-6, the J gene TRBJ1-4; TCRdb proposes TRBD1, but this gene call is untestable without DNA. CDR1 SGHVS and CDR2 FNYEAQ come from the germline V gene. The CDR3 has 15 residues. The CDR3 reads CASSMTGGTIEKLFF.

The chain is built from TRBV29-1 and TRBJ2-7. The CDR3 has 14 amino acids. CDR1 SQVTM and CDR2 ANQGSEA come from the germline V gene. The CDR3 is CSVEDHNRNYEQYF.

The chain couples TRBV28 to TRBJ2-7. Germline CDR1 is MDHEN and CDR2 is SYDVKM. The CDR3 sequence is 11 residues long. CDR3 sequence: CASRYYNEQYF.

The rearrangement uses TRBV2 and TRBJ2-5; lacking DNA, the TRBD2 call made by TCRdb goes unchecked. CDR3 length: 15 residues. Germline loops: CDR1 SNHLY, CDR2 FYNNEI. The CDR3 sequence is CASHGTSVLQETQYF.

This chain joins TRBV5-1 and TRBJ2-2; TCRdb indicates TRBD1, and absent DNA this call remains unverified. The CDR3 length is 17 residues. Germline V gene data show CDR1 as SGHRS and CDR2 as YFSETQ. The CDR3 protein is CASSFSGGATNTGELFF. Variable domain in full (rest from reference TRBV5-1 and TRBJ2-2): KAGVTQTPRYLIKTRGQQVTLSCSPISGHRSVSWYQQTPGQGLQFLFEYFSETQRNKGNFPGRFSGRQFSNSRSEMNVSTLELGDSALYLCASSFSGGATNTGELFFGEGSRLTVL.

The rearrangement links TRBV20-1 to TRBJ2-6; the D gene TCRdb calls, TRBD1, cannot be checked with no DNA. Germline V CDR1 and CDR2: DFQATT, SNEGSKA (reference sequence). The CDR3 spans 17 residues. This CDR3 is CSARDSLGTFGANVLTF.

V gene TRBV15 combines with J gene TRBJ2-6. The CDR3 is made up of 13 amino acids. From germline, CDR1 is LNHNV and CDR2 YYDKDF (reference sequence). The CDR3 sequence: CATRETGANVLTF.

V is TRBV7-9 and J is TRBJ2-7. The CDR3 runs 12 residues. In germline, CDR1 is SEHNR, CDR2 FQNEAQ (reference sequence). CDR3 region: CASSLVVYEQYF.